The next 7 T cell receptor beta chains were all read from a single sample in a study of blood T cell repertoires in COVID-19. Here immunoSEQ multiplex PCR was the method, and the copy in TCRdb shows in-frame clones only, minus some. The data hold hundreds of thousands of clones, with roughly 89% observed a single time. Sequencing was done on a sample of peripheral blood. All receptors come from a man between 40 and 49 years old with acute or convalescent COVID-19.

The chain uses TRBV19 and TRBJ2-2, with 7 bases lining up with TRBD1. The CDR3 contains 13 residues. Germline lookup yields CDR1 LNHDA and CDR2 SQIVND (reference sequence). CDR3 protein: CAGSRGYTGELFF. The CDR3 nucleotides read TGTGCTGGAAGCAGGGGGTACACCGGGGAGCTGTTTTTT.

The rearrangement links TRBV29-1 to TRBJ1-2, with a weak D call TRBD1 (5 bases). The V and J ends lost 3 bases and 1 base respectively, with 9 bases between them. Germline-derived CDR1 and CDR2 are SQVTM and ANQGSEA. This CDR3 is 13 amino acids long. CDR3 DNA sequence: TGCAGCGTTGATTACAGGAGTAACTATGGCTACACCTTC. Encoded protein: CSVDYRSNYGYTF.

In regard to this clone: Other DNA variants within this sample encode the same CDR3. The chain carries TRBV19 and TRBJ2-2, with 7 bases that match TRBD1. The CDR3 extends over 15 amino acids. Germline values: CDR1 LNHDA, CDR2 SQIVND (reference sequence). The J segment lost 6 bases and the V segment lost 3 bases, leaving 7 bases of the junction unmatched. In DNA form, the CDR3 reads TGTGCCAGTAGTATTGTAGGGGGCGCTGCCGGGGAGCTGTTTTTT. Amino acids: CASSIVGGAAGELFF.

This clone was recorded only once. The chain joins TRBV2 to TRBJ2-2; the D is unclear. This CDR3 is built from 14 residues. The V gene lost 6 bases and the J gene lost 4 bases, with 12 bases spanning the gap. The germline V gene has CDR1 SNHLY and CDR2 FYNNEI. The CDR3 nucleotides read TGTGCCAGCAGGAAAGACTCCCTCACCGGGGAGCTGTTTTTT. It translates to CASRKDSLTGELFF.

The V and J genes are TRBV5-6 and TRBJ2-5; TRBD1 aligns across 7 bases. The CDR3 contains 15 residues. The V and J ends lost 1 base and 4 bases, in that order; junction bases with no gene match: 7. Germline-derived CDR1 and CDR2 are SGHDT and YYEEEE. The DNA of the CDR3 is TGTGCCAGCAGCTTGAGACAGGGTGGGGGAGAGACCCAGTACTTC. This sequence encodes CASSLRQGGGETQYF.

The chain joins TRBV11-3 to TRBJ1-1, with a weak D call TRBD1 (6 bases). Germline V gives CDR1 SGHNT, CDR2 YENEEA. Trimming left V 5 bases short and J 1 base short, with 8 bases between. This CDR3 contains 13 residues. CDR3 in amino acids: CASSGGANTEAFF. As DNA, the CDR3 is TGTGCCAGCAGCGGGGGGGCGAACACTGAAGCTTTCTTT.

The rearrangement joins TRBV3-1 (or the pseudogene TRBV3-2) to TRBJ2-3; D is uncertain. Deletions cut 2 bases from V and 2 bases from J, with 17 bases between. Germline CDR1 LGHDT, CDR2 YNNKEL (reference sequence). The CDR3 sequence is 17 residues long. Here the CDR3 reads CASSQRPRLGHTDTQYF. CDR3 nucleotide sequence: TGTGCCAGCAGCCAACGTCCTAGGTTAGGCCACACAGATACGCAGTATTTT.